These 18 T cell receptor beta chains were all obtained from the same sample, sequenced in a study of cytomegalovirus exposure and HLA in healthy donors. Assay used: immunoSEQ multiplex PCR; TCRdb lists only in-frame clones, some missing. The table records about 110,000 clones, more than 75% of them present only once. The sequenced material came from PBMCs. These receptors originate from a woman in her 30s in good health and CMV-seropositive.

This clone was seen a handful of times. This rearrangement joins TRBV27 to TRBJ1-5; D remains ambiguous. CDR3 length: 11 amino acids. The V end was cut by 5 bases, the J end by 7 bases, with 6 bases between. Germline CDR1 and CDR2: MNHEY and SMNVEV (reference sequence). The CDR3 is CASSPQQPQHF. The CDR3 nucleotides are TGTGCCAGCAGTCCCCAACAGCCCCAGCATTTT.

V usage is TRBV7-9 and J usage is TRBJ1-1; weak D call: TRBD1 (5 bases). Germline assignment: CDR1 SEHNR and CDR2 FQNEAQ (reference sequence). There are 13 residues in the CDR3. Trimming pared 3 bases from V and 6 bases from J, leaving 11 bases between. As DNA, the CDR3 is TGTGCCAGCAGCTTTATGGGGGAGGCTGAAGCTTTCTTT. It codes for CASSFMGEAEAFF.

This chain links TRBV28 with TRBJ2-7, with TRBD2 matching 10 bases. Germline CDR1 reads MDHEN; CDR2 reads SYDVKM. The CDR3 covers 17 residues. V shed 2 bases, J shed 3 bases, and the junction held 10 bases outside the gene matches. The chain's CDR3 is CASSLRASGRKNYEQYF. The CDR3 DNA is TGTGCCAGCAGTTTAAGGGCTAGCGGGAGAAAAAACTACGAGCAGTACTTC.

The J gene is TRBJ1-5, the V gene TRBV9, with D maybe TRBD1 (6 bases). Trimming shortened V by 0 bases and J by 2 bases, and 9 bases separated the two germline ends. The germline gives CDR1 SGDLS, CDR2 YYNGEE. The CDR3 is 15 residues long. CDR3 DNA sequence: TGTGCCAGCAGCGTAGGAGGGGGGGGCAATCAGCCCCAGCATTTT. It is translated as CASSVGGGGNQPQHF.

As for this clone: The junction departs from the called germline gene at one end, perhaps through a read error. The V gene is TRBV7-7, the J gene TRBJ2-3; TRBD2 matches at 8 bases. The CDR3 totals 14 residues. Germline CDR1 SSHAT, CDR2 FNYEAQ (reference sequence). The CDR3, as DNA: TGTGCCAGCAGCCTAGCGGGCCAGGGAGGGACGCAGTATTTT. Translating it yields CASSLAGQGGTQYF.

The chain recombines TRBV19 with TRBJ1-3; no reliable D call. CDR3 length: 12 residues. With 2 bases removed from V and 3 bases from J, the gap between germline ends came to 2 bases. Germline CDR1 LNHDA, CDR2 SQIVND (reference sequence). Written as DNA, the CDR3 is TGTGCCAGTAGTATACTTGGAAACACCATATATTTT. Protein product: CASSILGNTIYF.

The genes are TRBV28 and TRBJ2-3; 10 bases are shared with TRBD2. This CDR3 spans 17 amino acids. Germline V gene data show CDR1 as MDHEN and CDR2 as SYDVKM. Unmatched junction bases numbered 16, after V lost 8 bases and J lost 5 bases. This chain's CDR3 is CASRGYRAGGPGDTQYF. CDR3 sequence (DNA): TGTGCCAGCCGGGGGTATCGAGCGGGAGGGCCTGGAGATACGCAGTATTTT.

V and J are TRBV28 and TRBJ2-5; the D is unclear. This CDR3 region has 14 residues. V was shortened by 3 bases and J by 2 bases, with 10 bases between the two germline ends. Germline V gives CDR1 MDHEN, CDR2 SYDVKM. The CDR3 region has the DNA TGTGCCAGCAGTTTGGCCAGAAAACAAGAGACCCAGTACTTC. It translates to CASSLARKQETQYF.

This clone occurred once. This chain links TRBV27 with TRBJ2-7; tentatively, D is TRBD1 (6 bases). Looked up from germline, CDR1 is MNHEY and CDR2 is SMNVEV (reference sequence). The CDR3 is made up of 14 amino acids. V was shortened by 5 bases and J by 3 bases, with 14 bases between the two germline ends. CDR3 residues: CASSPGAIGYEQYF. The CDR3 bases are TGTGCCAGCAGTCCAGGGGCGATAGGCTACGAGCAGTACTTC.

The chain has TRBV10-1 and TRBJ2-1; D not resolved. Germline V gene lookup returns CDR1 WNHNN and CDR2 SYGVQD (reference sequence). This CDR3 has 10 residues. Trimming took off 7 bases at V and 6 bases at J, with 4 bases between the two ends. The CDR3 is CASKANEQFF. In nucleotides, the CDR3 is TGCGCCAGCAAAGCCAATGAGCAGTTCTTC.

The genes are TRBV5-1 and TRBJ2-3, with a possible D match to TRBD2 (8 bases). V gave up 0 bases and J gave up 5 bases, with 22 bases separating them. Looked up from germline, CDR1 is SGHRS and CDR2 is YFSETQ. The CDR3 sequence is 18 residues long. The CDR3 is CASSLGMRGLGGGDTQYF. CDR3 nucleotides: TGCGCCAGCAGCTTGGGAATGAGGGGACTAGGGGGCGGAGATACGCAGTATTTT.

CDR3 bases: TGTGCCAGCAGCTTGGACAGGGGACTAGCGGGGGGGACCCAGTACTTC. Protein product: CASSLDRGLAGGTQYF. This rearrangement joins TRBV5-6 to TRBJ2-5; 15 bases fit TRBD2. From germline, CDR1 is SGHDT and CDR2 YYEEEE. The CDR3 is 16 residues long. V lost 0 bases, J lost 7 bases, and 4 bases stayed unmatched.

This clone was counted a few times. As DNA, the CDR3 is TGTGCCAGCAGCCTAGTAGAAGAGACCCAGTACTTC. This sequence encodes CASSLVEETQYF. The chain joins TRBV7-9 to TRBJ2-5; D gene unclear. V was pared by 5 bases and J by 3 bases, with 7 bases between. CDR3 length equals 12 residues. Germline CDR1 is SEHNR and CDR2 is FQNEAQ (reference sequence).

V is TRBV15 and J is TRBJ1-2; 7 nucleotides align to TRBD1. This CDR3 comprises 15 residues. CDR1 is LNHNV and CDR2 is YYDKDF in the germline V gene (reference sequence). Losses at the gene ends were 0 bases for V and 4 bases for J; bases not matched to a gene: 5. As DNA, the CDR3 is TGTGCCACCAGCAGAGAACAGGGGCGGGTCTATGGCTACACCTTC. It is translated as CATSREQGRVYGYTF.

This clone appeared a few times. This chain joins TRBV5-1 and TRBJ1-2; possibly TRBD1 for D (6 bases). This CDR3 has 15 amino acids. V dropped 0 bases and J dropped 3 bases, with 12 bases sitting between them. The germline gives CDR1 SGHRS, CDR2 YFSETQ. Here the CDR3 DNA reads TGCGCCAGCAGCTTGGAGCCTCAGGGGTACTATGGCTACACCTTC. This gives the protein CASSLEPQGYYGYTF. Filled out from reference TRBV5-1 and TRBJ1-2, the complete variable domain reads KAGVTQTPRYLIKTRGQQVTLSCSPISGHRSVSWYQQTPGQGLQFLFEYFSETQRNKGNFPGRFSGRQFSNSRSEMNVSTLELGDSALYLCASSLEPQGYYGYTFGSGTRLTVV.

The chain employs TRBV25-1 and TRBJ1-5; 8 bases agree with TRBD1. Germline V gene lookup returns CDR1 MGHDK and CDR2 SYGVNS. The CDR3 has 13 amino acids. The junction had 2 bases not matched to a gene; V was cut back by 8 bases and J by 2 bases. The CDR3: CASSGGGNQPQHF. In DNA, the CDR3 is TGTGCCAGCTCAGGGGGCGGCAATCAGCCCCAGCATTTT.

The chain employs TRBV30 and TRBJ2-1; D call uncertain. The CDR3 sequence is 14 residues long. Germline V gene lookup returns CDR1 GTSNPN and CDR2 SVGIG (reference sequence). As DNA, the CDR3 is TGTGCTAGCAGACTTCCGAGCTCCTACAATGAGCAGTTCTTC. This codes for CASRLPSSYNEQFF.

The chain carries TRBV7-6 and TRBJ2-1; 7 bases are a match to TRBD1. The germline V gene encodes CDR1 SGHVS and CDR2 FNYEAQ. V dropped 2 bases and J dropped 9; count of bases not matched to a gene: 16. There are 17 residues in the CDR3. In nucleotides, the CDR3 is TGTGCCAGCAGCTTACGACCCGGGACGGACAGGTTCAGTGAGCAGTTCTTC. Translated: CASSLRPGTDRFSEQFF.